This TCR beta chain was sequenced during a study of shared clonotypes between healthy human individuals. Assay: immunoSEQ multiplex PCR; the TCRdb copy retains only in-frame clones and omits some. In the table there are 950,000 to 1,300,000 clones, 75% of which are singletons. The source of this sequence is a man younger than 35 in good health. Sequenced input: memory CD4+ T cells sorted from blood. Subset meaning: CD45RA-negative fraction.

The CDR3 coding sequence is TGTGCCAGCACCGCGTCGGGAGGCTATGGCTACACCTTC. It translates to CASTASGGYGYTF. V usage is TRBV5-6 and J usage is TRBJ1-2, with D uncertain. Deletions cut 6 bases from V and 4 bases from J, with 13 bases between. Germline V gene data show CDR1 as SGHDT and CDR2 as YYEEEE. This CDR3 is 13 amino acids long.